This TCR beta chain was retrieved from a study of blood T cell repertoires in COVID-19. Study-wide background: The origin of the acute and convalescent COVID-19 samples was the United States, Italy and Spain. Sample material is recorded as cDNA or gDNA derived from T cells, B-cell-depleted T cells, or PBMCs.

Original analysis: Estimated nucleated cell counts came from reference gene primer amplification. TCRdb's copy holds only in-frame clones and misses some; the assay was immunoSEQ multiplex PCR. V and J calls plus clone size are reproduced from that table; the DNA served to infer D and trimming. In the table there are about 68,000 clones, 86% of which are singletons. Germline CDR1 and CDR2: WSHSY and SAAADI. The length of the CDR3 is 14 residues. The V end was cut by 4 bases, the J end by 1 base, with 10 bases between. The receptor was isolated from a man aged 25-45 years with acute or convalescent COVID-19. Sample: peripheral blood. The chain employs TRBV10-2 and TRBJ1-1; D uncertain. The CDR3 DNA sequence: TGCGCCAGCAGTGGGGGAGGCAGGAACACTGAAGCTTTCTTT. It yields the protein CASSGGGRNTEAFF.